These 29 T cell receptor beta chains were all obtained from the same sample, sequenced in a study of shared clonotypes between healthy human individuals (dated by TCRdb to the early 2020s). CD8 naive samples consisted of CD45RO-negative cells that were positively selected for CCR7, yielding a CD45RA+CCR7+ population without TemRA cells. Library prep was done by the immunoSEQ multiplex PCR assay. TCRdb provides this immuneACCESS table in a form limited to in-frame rearrangements. Some clones are lacking; in checked studies, under half of them reflect an unresolved V gene, and why the rest are absent is not known. The sample table lists about 680,000 clones, about 90% of them with a count of one. Approximately 25% of the sample rests with the top ten. Sample: naive CD8+ T cells sorted from blood. This specimen's cell subset or site label, interpreted: CD45RA+CCR7+. Receptors originate from a man younger than 45 in good health.

Notes on this clone: The junction does not match germline at one end; this may be a read error. The chain links TRBV5-5 to TRBJ2-7; 9 bases agree with TRBD1. The CDR3 is 17 amino acids. Germline lookup yields CDR1 SGHKS and CDR2 YYEKEE (reference sequence). DNA of the CDR3: TGTGCCAGCACCTTGGAGGGTGGACAGGGGTTTGTATACGAGCAGTACTTC. Translated, it gives CASTLEGGQGFVYEQYF.

The V and J genes are TRBV5-5 and TRBJ2-2; TRBD1 aligns across 9 bases. The CDR3 is made up of 13 amino acids. With 4 bases clipped from V and 7 bases from J, the junction kept 2 bases outside the gene matches. Per the germline V gene, CDR1 is SGHKS and CDR2 is YYEKEE (reference sequence). The CDR3 loop reads CASSGQGIGELFF. The CDR3 DNA is TGTGCCAGCAGCGGACAGGGGATCGGGGAGCTGTTTTTT.

The V call is TRBV15, the J call TRBJ1-1, with D perhaps TRBD1 (6 bases). Trimming shortened V by 0 bases and J by 4 bases, and 12 bases separated the two germline ends. CDR3 size: 15 residues. Germline V gene lookup returns CDR1 LNHNV and CDR2 YYDKDF (reference sequence). CDR3 in DNA: TGTGCCACCAGCAGAGATGGGGGCGGCGGCACTGAAGCTTTCTTT. It codes for CATSRDGGGGTEAFF.

V is TRBV25-1 and J is TRBJ2-5, with a weak D call TRBD1 (5 bases). Germline CDR1 is MGHDK and CDR2 is SYGVNS. The CDR3 runs 12 residues. V gave up 4 bases and J gave up 5 bases, with 8 bases separating them. CDR3 region: CASSVGVETQYF. The CDR3 DNA is TGTGCCAGCAGTGTAGGGGTGGAGACCCAGTACTTC.

The rearrangement joins TRBV27 to TRBJ2-3; 14 bases are shared with TRBD2. The trim removed 3 bases at V and 1 base at J, leaving 12 bases unmatched. Germline-derived CDR1 and CDR2 are MNHEY and SMNVEV (reference sequence). The CDR3 consists of 20 residues. This CDR3 reads CASSFLGLAGVPTGTDTQYF. The DNA of the CDR3 is TGTGCCAGCAGTTTCCTGGGACTAGCGGGAGTCCCCACCGGCACAGATACGCAGTATTTT.

This clone has a handful of counts. At the DNA level, this CDR3 is encoded by other sequences in the same sample as well. This chain links TRBV11-2 with TRBJ1-5; D gene unclear. This CDR3 region has 12 residues. Germline CDR1 is SGHAT and CDR2 is FQNNGV. Trimming took 1 base from V and 6 from J, leaving 4 bases between them. CDR3 DNA: TGTGCCAGCAGCTTAGTTGGTCAGCCCCAGCATTTT. This sequence encodes CASSLVGQPQHF. The whole variable domain, filled in from reference TRBV11-2 and TRBJ1-5, reads EAGVAQSPRYKIIEKRQSVAFWCNPISGHATLYWYQQILGQGPKLLIQFQNNGVVDDSQLPKDRFSAERLKGVDSTLKIQPAKLEDSAVYLCASSLVGQPQHFGDGTRLSIL.

The chain employs TRBV5-6 and TRBJ1-1; D unclear. The V gene lost 3 bases and the J gene lost 7 bases, with 13 bases spanning the gap. The CDR3 runs 13 residues. The V gene's germline CDR1 is SGHDT and CDR2 YYEEEE. This chain's CDR3 is CASSYSSILEAFF. The DNA of the CDR3 is TGTGCCAGCAGCTACTCCAGCATTCTTGAAGCTTTCTTT. Full variable domain (remainder filled in from reference TRBV5-6 and TRBJ1-1): DAGVTQSPTHLIKTRGQQVTLRCSPKSGHDTVSWYQQALGQGPQFIFQYYEEEERQRGNFPDRFSGHQFPNYSSELNVNALLLGDSALYLCASSYSSILEAFFGQGTRLTVV.

This clone appeared a few times. Other DNA sequences within the sample encode an identical CDR3. The V and J genes are TRBV11-2 and TRBJ2-7; a possible D gene is TRBD2 (6 bases). V lost 1 base and J 2 bases, leaving 6 bases between the germline ends. The CDR3 is 13 residues long. Germline V gene data show CDR1 as SGHAT and CDR2 as FQNNGV. The CDR3 reads CASSLGGTYEQYF. In DNA form, the CDR3 reads TGTGCCAGCAGCTTAGGCGGGACCTACGAGCAGTACTTC.

As DNA, the CDR3 is TGCAGCGTTGAAGATCTTTTGGGGGAGATCGATGAGCAGTTCTTC. This gives the protein CSVEDLLGEIDEQFF. The rearrangement joins TRBV29-1 to TRBJ2-1; either TRBD1 or TRBD2 may fit D (5 bases each). V was pared by 0 bases and J by 8 bases, with 17 bases between. Per the germline V gene, CDR1 is SQVTM and CDR2 is ANQGSEA. The CDR3 runs to 15 residues.

CDR3 sequence reads: CATGAGGNYNEQFF. The CDR3 region has the DNA TGTGCCACCGGTGCGGGAGGGAACTACAATGAGCAGTTCTTC. This chain joins TRBV19 and TRBJ2-1; 9 positions agree with TRBD2. J lost 3 bases, V lost 10 bases, and 7 bases had no gene match. The CDR3 sequence is 14 residues long. Germline V gene sequence: CDR1 LNHDA, CDR2 SQIVND (reference sequence).

V and J are TRBV6-5 and TRBJ2-7, with D possibly being TRBD1 (6 bases). Per germline, CDR1 MNHEY and CDR2 SVGAGI. This CDR3 has 14 residues. The germline V and J ends were trimmed by 8 bases and 4 bases, with 18 bases remaining between them. This CDR3 reads CASGVSRGSYEQYF. CDR3 sequence (DNA): TGTGCCAGCGGCGTATCCAGGGGATCGTACGAGCAGTACTTC.

The V and J genes are TRBV2 and TRBJ2-1; 7 positions match TRBD2. The CDR3 length is 14 residues. From germline, CDR1 is SNHLY and CDR2 FYNNEI. J was trimmed by 9 bases and V by 2 bases; bases with no gene match: 7. CDR3 amino acids: CASSETGGGREQFF. The CDR3 coding sequence is TGTGCCAGCAGTGAAACGGGGGGAGGACGTGAGCAGTTCTTC. The variable domain in full, with the rest retrieved from reference TRBV2 and TRBJ2-1, is EPEVTQTPSHQVTQMGQEVILRCVPISNHLYFYWYRQILGQKVEFLVSFYNNEISEKSEIFDDQFSVERPDGSNFTLKIRSTKLEDSAMYFCASSETGGGREQFFGPGTRLTVL.

This clone was seen only once. V is TRBV10-3 and J is TRBJ1-4; 8 bases line up with TRBD1. The length of the CDR3 is 14 residues. Per germline, CDR1 ENHRY and CDR2 SYGVKD. After removal of 5 bases from V and 6 bases from J, the junction contained 5 bases not matched to a gene. This CDR3 reads CAISTTGEHEKLFF. The CDR3 nucleotides read TGTGCCATCAGTACGACAGGGGAACATGAAAAACTGTTTTTT.

This clone turned up a few times. The rearrangement links TRBV29-1 to TRBJ1-1, with D unclear. Per germline, CDR1 SQVTM and CDR2 ANQGSEA. V shed 3 bases and J shed 0 bases, with 8 bases lying between them. CDR3 length: 13 amino acids. CDR3 DNA sequence: TGCAGCGTTGACTCTGGGATGAACACTGAAGCTTTCTTT. Protein: CSVDSGMNTEAFF.

The J gene is TRBJ1-3, the V gene TRBV9; D is ambiguous. The germline V gene has CDR1 SGDLS and CDR2 YYNGEE. The CDR3 contains 11 residues. V was cut by 5 bases and J by 10 bases, with 10 bases left in between. CDR3: CASRAGGTIYF. For the CDR3, the DNA is TGTGCCAGCAGGGCTGGAGGGACCATATATTTT.

The chain joins TRBV7-8 to TRBJ1-1; D is unclear. The length of the CDR3 is 12 residues. Germline-derived CDR1 and CDR2 are SGHVS and FQNEAQ. V was pared by 6 bases and J by 4 bases, with 9 bases between. DNA of the CDR3: TGTGCCAGCAGTGAGGGATCCACTGAAGCTTTCTTT. This sequence encodes CASSEGSTEAFF.

This sequence joins TRBV9 and TRBJ1-2; 7 nucleotides agree with TRBD1. Trimming cost V 4 bases and J 3 bases; bases outside gene matches: 9. This CDR3 has 15 amino acids. Germline V lookup: CDR1 SGDLS, CDR2 YYNGEE. CDR3 DNA sequence: TGTGCCAGCAGCCCTCAGGGGGGGCTGTACTATGGCTACACCTTC. Its protein is CASSPQGGLYYGYTF. The whole variable domain, remainder taken from reference TRBV9 and TRBJ1-2, is DSGVTQTPKHLITATGQRVTLRCSPRSGDLSVYWYQQSLDQGLQFLIQYYNGEERAKGNILERFSAQQFPDLHSELNLSSLELGDSALYFCASSPQGGLYYGYTFGSGTRLTVV.

The chain has TRBV7-3 and TRBJ2-1; 15 bases are shared with TRBD2. CDR1 and CDR2 (germline): SGHTA, FQGTGA. With V trimmed by 5 bases and J by 0 bases, 8 bases remained unmatched. This CDR3 contains 19 residues. CDR3 nucleotide sequence: TGTGCCAGCAGCACCGGACTAGCGGGAGGGAGGAGCTCCTACAATGAGCAGTTCTTC. It specifies CASSTGLAGGRSSYNEQFF.

V gene TRBV27 combines with J gene TRBJ1-1; D possibly corresponds to TRBD1 (6 bases). Germline CDR1 is MNHEY and CDR2 is SMNVEV (reference sequence). The CDR3 runs 16 residues. The V and J ends lost 5 bases and 4 bases respectively, with 20 bases between them. CDR3: CASSLTQGWGSTEAFF. The CDR3 coding sequence is TGTGCCAGCAGTCTAACACAGGGTTGGGGGTCCACTGAAGCTTTCTTT.

V is TRBV6-5 and J is TRBJ2-5, with D possibly TRBD2 on 6 matching bases. The V and J ends lost 10 bases and 0 bases respectively, with 12 bases between them. The CDR3 has 13 residues. Per the germline V gene, CDR1 is MNHEY and CDR2 is SVGAGI. CDR3 amino acids: CATLDYYQETQYF. The CDR3 nucleotides are TGTGCCACCCTGGACTATTACCAAGAGACCCAGTACTTC.

The chain joins TRBV27 to TRBJ2-1; TRBD2 aligns across 10 bases. CDR1 and CDR2 (germline): MNHEY, SMNVEV (reference sequence). The junction had 7 bases not matched to a gene; V was cut back by 2 bases and J by 3 bases. The CDR3 length is 17 residues. Written as DNA, the CDR3 is TGTGCCAGCAGTTTAATGCTAGCGGGAGAGATCTACAATGAGCAGTTCTTC. This gives the protein CASSLMLAGEIYNEQFF.

The rearrangement joins TRBV2 to TRBJ2-2; unclear D gene. The V gene lost 8 bases and the J gene lost 7 bases, with 20 bases spanning the gap. Germline values: CDR1 SNHLY, CDR2 FYNNEI. The CDR3 covers 15 residues. CDR3 sequence (DNA): TGTGCCAGCGAAGGCAGGAACCAGAGGTTCGGGGAGCTGTTTTTT. It is translated as CASEGRNQRFGELFF.

The chain is built from TRBV29-1 and TRBJ1-1; TRBD1 matches at 7 bases. Losses at the gene ends were 2 bases for V and 5 bases for J; bases not matched to a gene: 8. The germline CDR1 and CDR2 sequences are SQVTM and ANQGSEA. The CDR3 runs 14 residues. CDR3 in DNA: TGCAGCGTTGAACCGACAGGGTATGGAACTGAAGCTTTCTTT. Its translation: CSVEPTGYGTEAFF.

This chain joins TRBV28 and TRBJ1-3; maybe TRBD1 (5 bases). The V end was cut by 4 bases, the J end by 2 bases, with 9 bases between. From germline, CDR1 is MDHEN and CDR2 SYDVKM. The CDR3 loop spans 14 amino acids. CDR3 region: CASSWRGTGNTIYF. The CDR3 DNA is TGTGCCAGCAGTTGGCGGGGGACTGGAAACACCATATATTTT.

The rearrangement links TRBV11-2 to TRBJ2-7; possible D gene TRBD1, 6 bases. This CDR3 region has 14 residues. Germline V gene sequence: CDR1 SGHAT, CDR2 FQNNGV. The germline V and J ends were trimmed by 5 bases and 1 base, with 12 bases remaining between them. The CDR3 loop is CASSPLTGSYEQYF. The CDR3 DNA follows: TGTGCCAGCAGCCCGCTGACAGGTTCCTACGAGCAGTACTTC.

This chain links TRBV27 with TRBJ1-1; D not resolved. Germline CDR1 reads MNHEY; CDR2 reads SMNVEV (reference sequence). Between the trimmed V and J ends, which lost 3 bases and 1 base, there was a span of 6 bases. This CDR3 has 13 residues. CDR3 loop: CASSFTQNTEAFF. CDR3 DNA: TGTGCCAGCAGTTTTACACAGAACACTGAAGCTTTCTTT.

J is TRBJ2-7 and V is TRBV19; 9 bases are shared with TRBD2. CDR3 length equals 15 residues. Germline V gene sequence: CDR1 LNHDA, CDR2 SQIVND (reference sequence). Losses at the gene ends were 4 bases for V and 1 base for J; bases not matched to a gene: 5. The CDR3 spells CASSSSGRFSYEQYF. The CDR3 nucleotides read TGTGCCAGTAGTAGCAGCGGGAGGTTTTCCTACGAGCAGTACTTC.

Regarding this clone: The same CDR3 arises from other DNA sequences in this sample as well. V usage is TRBV6-6 and J usage is TRBJ2-2; D is perhaps TRBD2 (5 bases). This CDR3 comprises 13 residues. Germline values: CDR1 MNHNY, CDR2 SVGAGI (reference sequence). V was pared by 2 bases and J by 5 bases, with 6 bases between. The CDR3 loop reads CASSYEGTGELFF. The CDR3 DNA is TGTGCCAGCAGTTACGAGGGAACCGGGGAGCTGTTTTTT.

The chain carries TRBV4-1 and TRBJ2-7, with 8 bases matching TRBD2. CDR1 is MGHRA and CDR2 is YSYEKL in the germline V gene. With 4 bases clipped from V and 4 bases from J, the junction kept 12 bases outside the gene matches. The CDR3 is 16 amino acids. CDR3 residues: CASSRVDGAGAYEQYF. Here the CDR3 DNA reads TGCGCCAGCAGCCGGGTAGATGGAGCGGGAGCTTACGAGCAGTACTTC.